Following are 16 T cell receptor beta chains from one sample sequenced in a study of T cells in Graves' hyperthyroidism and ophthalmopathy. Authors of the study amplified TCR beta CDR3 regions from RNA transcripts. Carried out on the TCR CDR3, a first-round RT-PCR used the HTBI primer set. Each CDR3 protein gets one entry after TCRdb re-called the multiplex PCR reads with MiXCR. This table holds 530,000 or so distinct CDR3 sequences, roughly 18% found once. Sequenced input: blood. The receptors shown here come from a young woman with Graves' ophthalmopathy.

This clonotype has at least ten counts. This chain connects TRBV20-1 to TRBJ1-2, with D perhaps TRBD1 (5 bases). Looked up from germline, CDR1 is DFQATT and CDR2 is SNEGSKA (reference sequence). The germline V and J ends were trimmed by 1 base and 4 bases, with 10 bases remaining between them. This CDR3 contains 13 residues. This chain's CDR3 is CSARVRDGYGYTF. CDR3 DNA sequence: TGCAGTGCTAGAGTCAGGGATGGCTATGGCTACACCTTC.

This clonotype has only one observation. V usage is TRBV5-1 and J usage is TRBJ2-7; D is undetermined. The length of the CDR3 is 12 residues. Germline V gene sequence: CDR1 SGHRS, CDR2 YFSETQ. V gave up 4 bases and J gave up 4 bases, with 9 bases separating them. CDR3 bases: TGCGCCAGCAGCCCCAATGGGTACGAGCAGTACTTC. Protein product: CASSPNGYEQYF.

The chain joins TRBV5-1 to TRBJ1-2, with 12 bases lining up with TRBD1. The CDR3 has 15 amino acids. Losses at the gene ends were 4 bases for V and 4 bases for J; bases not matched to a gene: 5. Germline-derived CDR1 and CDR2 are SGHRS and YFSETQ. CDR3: CASSGGQGAVYGYTF. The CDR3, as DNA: TGCGCCAGCAGCGGGGGACAGGGGGCGGTCTATGGCTACACCTTC.

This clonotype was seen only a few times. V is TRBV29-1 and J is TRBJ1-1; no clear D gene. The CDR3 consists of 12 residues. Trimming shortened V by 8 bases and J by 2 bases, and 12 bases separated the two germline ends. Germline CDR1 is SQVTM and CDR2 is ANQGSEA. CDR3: CSLGRFNTEAFF. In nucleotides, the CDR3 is TGCAGCTTGGGCCGATTCAACACTGAAGCTTTCTTT.

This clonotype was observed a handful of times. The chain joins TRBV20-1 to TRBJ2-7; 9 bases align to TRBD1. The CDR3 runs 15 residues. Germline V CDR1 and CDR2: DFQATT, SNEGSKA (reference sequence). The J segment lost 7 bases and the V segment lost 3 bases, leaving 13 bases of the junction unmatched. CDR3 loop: CSARDPGQGIGEQYF. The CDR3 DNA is TGCAGTGCTAGGGACCCTGGACAGGGGATCGGAGAGCAGTACTTC.

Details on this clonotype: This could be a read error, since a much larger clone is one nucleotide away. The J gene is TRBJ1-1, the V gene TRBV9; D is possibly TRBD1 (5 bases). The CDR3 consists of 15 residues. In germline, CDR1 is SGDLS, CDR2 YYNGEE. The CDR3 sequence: CASSPFDSRNTETFF. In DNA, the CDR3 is TGTGCCAGCAGCCCATTTGACAGCAGAAACACTGAAACTTTCTTT.

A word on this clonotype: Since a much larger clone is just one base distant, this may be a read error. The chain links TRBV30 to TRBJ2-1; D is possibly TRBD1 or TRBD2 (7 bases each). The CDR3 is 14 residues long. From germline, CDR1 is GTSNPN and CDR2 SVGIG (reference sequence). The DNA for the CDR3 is TGTGCCGCAGGGGGGCGGGAGAGTCACAATGAGCGGTTCTTC. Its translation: CAAGGRESHNERFF.

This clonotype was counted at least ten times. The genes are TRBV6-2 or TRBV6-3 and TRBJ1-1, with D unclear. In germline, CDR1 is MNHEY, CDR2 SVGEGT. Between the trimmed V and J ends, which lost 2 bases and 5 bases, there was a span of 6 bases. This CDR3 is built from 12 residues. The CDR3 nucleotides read TGTGCCAGCAGTTACCCCAGGACTGAAGCTTTCTTT. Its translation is CASSYPRTEAFF.

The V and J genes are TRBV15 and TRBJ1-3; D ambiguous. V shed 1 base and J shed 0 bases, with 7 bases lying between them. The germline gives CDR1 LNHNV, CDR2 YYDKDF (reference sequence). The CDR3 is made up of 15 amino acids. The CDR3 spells CATSRVEDSGNTIYF. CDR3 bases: TGTGCCACCAGCAGAGTTGAGGACTCTGGAAACACCATATATTTT.

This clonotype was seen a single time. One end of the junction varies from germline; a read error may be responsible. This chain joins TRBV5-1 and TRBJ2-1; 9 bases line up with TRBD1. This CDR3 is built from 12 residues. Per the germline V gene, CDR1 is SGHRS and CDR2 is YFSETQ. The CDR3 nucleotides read TGCGCCAGCAGCTTGCGACAGGGGGGTGTGATCTTC. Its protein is CASSLRQGGVIF.

CDR3 region: CASSPSSGNYNYGYTF. For the CDR3, the DNA is TGTGCCAGCAGCCCATCTTCAGGCAATTATAACTATGGCTACACCTTC. The V gene is TRBV11-2, the J gene TRBJ1-2; D not resolved. The CDR3 spans 16 residues. Germline V lookup: CDR1 SGHAT, CDR2 FQNNGV. V shed 5 bases and J shed 1 base, with 17 bases lying between them. Together with reference TRBV11-2 and TRBJ1-2, the CDR3 gives the full variable domain: EAGVAQSPRYKIIEKRQSVAFWCNPISGHATLYWYQQILGQGPKLLIQFQNNGVVDDSQLPKDRFSAERLKGVDSTLKIQPAKLEDSAVYLCASSPSSGNYNYGYTFGSGTRLTVV.

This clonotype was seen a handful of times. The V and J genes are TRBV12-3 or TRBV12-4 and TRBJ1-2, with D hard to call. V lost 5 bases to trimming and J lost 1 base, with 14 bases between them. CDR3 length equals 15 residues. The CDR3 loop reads CASSTRSVGNYGYTF. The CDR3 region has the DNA TGTGCCAGCAGTACCCGGAGTGTTGGTAACTATGGCTACACCTTC.

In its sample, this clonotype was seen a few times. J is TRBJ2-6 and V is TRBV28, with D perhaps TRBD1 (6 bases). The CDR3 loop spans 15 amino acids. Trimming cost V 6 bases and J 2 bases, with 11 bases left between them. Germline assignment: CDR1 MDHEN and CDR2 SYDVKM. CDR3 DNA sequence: TGTGCCAGCAGGACAAGGACAGCTGGGGCCAACGTCCTGACTTTC. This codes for CASRTRTAGANVLTF.

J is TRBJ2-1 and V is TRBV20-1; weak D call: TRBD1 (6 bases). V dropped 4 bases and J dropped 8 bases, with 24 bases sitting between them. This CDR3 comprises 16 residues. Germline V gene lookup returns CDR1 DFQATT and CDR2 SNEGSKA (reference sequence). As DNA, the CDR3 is TGCAGTGCTAACCCCCTACAGGGTGTGGCTATGGATGAGCAGTTCTTC. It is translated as CSANPLQGVAMDEQFF.

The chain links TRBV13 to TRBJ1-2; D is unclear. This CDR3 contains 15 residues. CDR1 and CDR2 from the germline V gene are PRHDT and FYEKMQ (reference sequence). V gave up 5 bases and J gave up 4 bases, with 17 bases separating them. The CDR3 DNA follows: TGTGCCAGCAGCCCCGATCGGGGTTCGACCTATGGCTACACCTTC. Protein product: CASSPDRGSTYGYTF.

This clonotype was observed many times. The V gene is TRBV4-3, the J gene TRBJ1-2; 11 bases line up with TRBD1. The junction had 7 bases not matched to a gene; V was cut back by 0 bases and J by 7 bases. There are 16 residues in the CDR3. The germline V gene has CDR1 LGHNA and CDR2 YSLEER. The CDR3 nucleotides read TGCGCCAGCAGCCAAGATACCCGGACAGGGGGCCTTGGCTACACCTTC. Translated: CASSQDTRTGGLGYTF.